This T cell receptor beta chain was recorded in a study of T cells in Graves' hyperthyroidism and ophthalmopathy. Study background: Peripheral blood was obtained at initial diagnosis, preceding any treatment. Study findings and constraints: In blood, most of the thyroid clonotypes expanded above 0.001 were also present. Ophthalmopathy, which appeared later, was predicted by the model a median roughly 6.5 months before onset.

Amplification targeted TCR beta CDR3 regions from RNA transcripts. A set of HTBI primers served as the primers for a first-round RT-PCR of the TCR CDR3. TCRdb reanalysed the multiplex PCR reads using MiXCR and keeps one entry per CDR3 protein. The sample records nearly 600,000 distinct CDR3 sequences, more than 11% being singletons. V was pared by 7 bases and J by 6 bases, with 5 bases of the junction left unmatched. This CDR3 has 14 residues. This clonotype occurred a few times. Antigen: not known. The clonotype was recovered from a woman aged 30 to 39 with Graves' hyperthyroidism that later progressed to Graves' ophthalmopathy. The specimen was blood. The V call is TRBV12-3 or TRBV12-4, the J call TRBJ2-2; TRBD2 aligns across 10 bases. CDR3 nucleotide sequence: TGTGCCAGCAATGAGCTAGCGGGAGCCGGGGAGCTGTTTTTT. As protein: CASNELAGAGELFF.